A selection of T cell receptor beta chains follows, all from one sample in a study of blood T cells in healthy people across ages. TCRdb recomputed calls from the 5' RACE reads with MiXCR, one row per CDR3 protein. The top ten clones hold around 20% of a sample with 730,000 or so distinct CDR3 sequences, approximately 43% of them seen once. The sequencing sample was made of blood. All receptors come from a woman aged 55-69 years in good health. The CDR3 runs from the conserved cysteine through the conserved F or W. A D gene is named only where the DNA matches it firmly. Size is omitted from some rows. Given values are once, few, many or a class for expanded clones.

v_gene	abundance	j_gene	d_gene	CDR3aa	CDR3nt
TRBV7-2	few	TRBJ2-7	TRBD2	CASSFPLALAGGRSYEQYF	TGTGCCAGCAGCTTTCCTCTTGCACTAGCGGGAGGGCGCTCCTACGAGCAGTACTTC
TRBV28	NA	TRBJ1-5	NA	CASSLGQGYRQPQHF	TGTGCCAGCAGTTTAGGGCAGGGGTACAGACAGCCCCAGCATTTT
TRBV5-6	NA	TRBJ2-6	NA	CASSFDLTGANVLTF	TGTGCCAGCAGCTTTGATTTAACTGGGGCCAACGTCCTGACTTTC
TRBV28	NA	TRBJ1-4	NA	CASGEGGATNEKLFF	TGTGCCAGCGGGGAAGGGGGTGCGACTAATGAAAAACTGTTTTTT
TRBV20-1	NA	TRBJ2-1	TRBD2	CSAAPALAGGNEQFF	TGCAGTGCGGCCCCGGCCTTAGCGGGGGGTAATGAGCAGTTCTTC
TRBV3-1	NA	TRBJ2-5	TRBD1	CASSQGQGSGVQYF	TGTGCCAGCAGCCAGGGACAGGGAAGTGGCGTTCAGTACTTC
TRBV6-1	NA	TRBJ2-6	NA	CASSGFRRTDGANVLTF	TGTGCCAGCAGTGGGTTCCGCCGGACGGATGGGGCCAACGTCCTGACTTTC
TRBV6-2/TRBV6-3	NA	TRBJ2-5	TRBD2	CASSYGLAGGHKKREQYF	TGTGCCAGCAGTTACGGACTAGCGGGAGGACACAAAAAAAGGGAGCAGTACTTC
TRBV4-1	NA	TRBJ2-3	NA	CASSQASVGDTQYF	TGCGCCAGCAGCCAAGCTAGCGTGGGAGATACGCAGTATTTT
TRBV28	NA	TRBJ2-3	NA	CASLGGTQYF	TGTGCCAGCCTAGGCGGTACGCAGTATTTT
TRBV25-1	NA	TRBJ1-6	NA	CASTGPERAALHF	TGTGCCAGCACCGGGCCGGAGCGGGCGGCCCTCCACTTT
TRBV4-2	few	TRBJ2-1	TRBD2	CASSPTQRGGTYNEQFF	TGTGCCAGCAGCCCCACCCAGCGCGGGGGAACCTACAATGAGCAGTTCTTC
TRBV20-1	few	TRBJ2-1	TRBD1	CSATDRGNEQFF	TGCAGTGCTACGGACAGGGGAAATGAGCAGTTCTTC
TRBV9	NA	TRBJ2-1	NA	CASSGASMGNEQFF	TGTGCCAGCAGCGGCGCTAGTATGGGCAATGAGCAGTTCTTC
TRBV28	NA	TRBJ2-1	NA	CASSLSTLDEFF	TGTGCCAGCAGTTTATCAACACTAGACGAGTTCTTC
TRBV4-2	NA	TRBJ2-5	NA	CASSQESSEGETQYF	TGTGCCAGCAGCCAAGAAAGCTCGGAGGGGGAGACCCAGTACTTC
TRBV7-2	NA	TRBJ2-2	TRBD2	CASSLRGTSANTGELFF	TGTGCCAGCAGCTTACGCGGGACTAGCGCGAACACCGGGGAGCTGTTTTTT
TRBV20-1	NA	TRBJ2-7	TRBD1	CSAAAGTGGYEQYF	TGCAGTGCCGCTGCCGGGACAGGGGGCTACGAGCAGTACTTC
TRBV27	few	TRBJ2-1	NA	CASSLSMRVIANEQFF	TGTGCCAGCAGTTTATCGATGCGAGTAATTGCCAATGAGCAGTTCTTC
TRBV27	NA	TRBJ2-7	TRBD2	CASSLIASGGYEQYF	TGTGCCAGCAGTTTAATCGCTAGCGGGGGTTACGAGCAGTACTTC
TRBV11-2	NA	TRBJ2-7	NA	CASTYIRGQGIYEQYF	TGTGCCAGCACCTATATTAGGGGCCAGGGGATCTACGAGCAGTACTTC
TRBV20-1	NA	TRBJ2-1	NA	CSAEYRVNEQFF	TGCAGTGCGGAATACAGGGTAAATGAGCAGTTCTTC
TRBV27	few	TRBJ1-6	NA	CASRRDSLRINSPLHF	TGTGCCAGCAGACGAGACAGCCTCAGAATTAATTCACCCCTCCACTTT
TRBV9	NA	TRBJ2-6	NA	CASGADSSGANVLTF	TGTGCCAGCGGCGCAGACAGCTCTGGGGCCAACGTCCTGACTTTC
TRBV7-6	few	TRBJ2-1	TRBD1	CASSSQLRGQGPHNEQFF	TGTGCCAGCAGCTCGCAACTAAGAGGACAGGGGCCCCACAATGAGCAGTTCTTC
TRBV6-1	NA	TRBJ2-5	TRBD2	CASSTWTSGQETQYF	TGTGCCAGCAGTACATGGACTAGCGGGCAAGAGACCCAGTACTTC
TRBV3-1	few	TRBJ2-3	NA	CASSQSSGSTDTQYF	TGTGCCAGCAGCCAGTCCAGCGGGAGCACAGATACGCAGTATTTT
TRBV6-2/TRBV6-3	once	TRBJ2-7	NA	CASSYKTSGSYNEQYF	TGTGCCAGCAGTTATAAGACGTCGGGCTCCTACAATGAGCAGTACTTC
TRBV3-1	NA	TRBJ2-5	NA	CASSQEINPREQYF	TGTGCCAGCAGCCAAGAGATTAACCCAAGGGAGCAGTACTTC
TRBV5-8	few	TRBJ1-4	TRBD1	CASSGDRGIEKLFF	TGTGCCAGCAGTGGGGACAGAGGTATTGAAAAACTGTTTTTT
TRBV7-2	NA	TRBJ2-7	TRBD1	CASSRPGQGIYEQYF	TGTGCCAGCAGCCGCCCCGGACAGGGGATCTACGAGCAGTACTTC
TRBV20-1	many	TRBJ2-7	TRBD2	CSPGTSVREQYF	TGCAGTCCCGGGACTAGCGTTCGGGAGCAGTACTTC
TRBV20-1	NA	TRBJ2-3	TRBD1	CSARDRTGSTDTQYF	TGCAGTGCTAGAGATAGGACAGGAAGCACAGATACGCAGTATTTT
TRBV7-8	NA	TRBJ2-3	TRBD2	CASSFGGGLNTDTQYF	TGTGCCAGCAGCTTCGGCGGGGGACTAAACACAGATACGCAGTATTTT
TRBV4-3	NA	TRBJ2-2	TRBD2	CASSQASAGAPSGELFF	TGCGCCAGCAGCCAAGCTTCGGCGGGAGCGCCGAGCGGGGAGCTGTTTTTT
TRBV29-1	few	TRBJ2-2	NA	CSVDEPSAGELFF	TGCAGCGTTGATGAACCGAGCGCCGGGGAGCTGTTTTTT